Following are 19 T cell receptor beta chains from one sample sequenced in a study of long-term antiretroviral therapy in people with HIV. Samples were assayed with immunoSEQ v3.0 at survey level. The assay was immunoSEQ multiplex PCR, and TCRdb's table has in-frame clones only and misses some. The table has 25,000 to 35,000 clones, about 80% seen once. This sample comprised unsorted PBMCs, obtained 0.3 years after starting antiretroviral therapy. The source of these receptors is a man aged 35 to 55 with HIV.

This clone was seen just once. The chain uses TRBV7-9 and TRBJ1-1, with D tentatively TRBD1 (5 bases). This CDR3 has 13 amino acids. V shed 3 bases and J shed 7 bases, with 12 bases lying between them. Germline V gene sequence: CDR1 SEHNR, CDR2 FQNEAQ (reference sequence). The CDR3 is CASSFMGGGEAFF. CDR3 nucleotide sequence: TGTGCCAGCAGCTTTATGGGGGGGGGTGAAGCTTTCTTT.

For the CDR3, the DNA is TGTGCCAGCAGAGAGACCCTAAACACTGAAGCTTTCTTT. It specifies CASRETLNTEAFF. The gene calls are TRBV6-5 and TRBJ1-1; no firm D call. In germline, CDR1 is MNHEY, CDR2 SVGAGI. Trimming took 6 bases from V and 2 from J, leaving 10 bases between them. CDR3 size: 13 residues.

This rearrangement joins TRBV27 to TRBJ2-7; 10 bases fit TRBD1. The CDR3 has 18 amino acids. V shed 5 bases, J shed 4 bases, and the junction held 17 bases outside the gene matches. Germline V gene sequence: CDR1 MNHEY, CDR2 SMNVEV (reference sequence). The CDR3 is CASSPIASRDRGTYEQYF. The CDR3 DNA sequence: TGTGCCAGCAGTCCTATAGCCTCCCGGGACAGGGGAACATACGAGCAGTACTTC.

V is TRBV7-9 and J is TRBJ1-4; D may be TRBD1 (5 bases). V was shortened by 1 base and J by 5 bases, with 14 bases between the two germline ends. CDR1 is SEHNR and CDR2 is FQNEAQ in the germline V gene (reference sequence). This CDR3 spans 16 amino acids. Written as DNA, the CDR3 is TGTGCCAGCAGCTTAGGGGGGTCAGGCTCAAATGAAAAACTGTTTTTT. Protein sequence: CASSLGGSGSNEKLFF.

The V and J genes are TRBV18 and TRBJ2-3; D is ambiguous. Germline V gives CDR1 KGHSH, CDR2 LQKENI. Trimming took off 6 bases at V and 2 bases at J, with 12 bases between the two ends. This CDR3 region has 14 residues. The CDR3 region is CASSPSGLTDTQYF. DNA for the CDR3: TGTGCCAGCTCTCCGTCGGGCCTCACAGATACGCAGTATTTT. Full variable domain (outside the CDR3, taken from reference TRBV18 and TRBJ2-3): NAGVMQNPRHLVRRRGQEARLRCSPMKGHSHVYWYRQLPEEGLKFMVYLQKENIIDESGMPKERFSAEFPKEGPSILRIQQVVRGDSAAYFCASSPSGLTDTQYFGPGTRLTVL.

The J gene is TRBJ2-2, the V gene TRBV5-4; 7 positions match TRBD1. The germline gives CDR1 SGHNT, CDR2 YYREEE (reference sequence). The CDR3 has 15 amino acids. V was pared by 2 bases and J by 7 bases, with 8 bases of the junction left unmatched. The CDR3 nucleotides read TGTGCCAGCAGCTTCAGACAGGGTGGGATCGGGGAGCTGTTTTTT. Its translation: CASSFRQGGIGELFF.

V usage is TRBV7-9 and J usage is TRBJ1-2; no clear D gene. Trimming removed 2 bases from V and 3 bases from J, with 16 bases in between. Germline loops: CDR1 SEHNR, CDR2 FQNEAQ (reference sequence). This CDR3 has 16 amino acids. In DNA, the CDR3 is TGTGCCAGCAGCTTATTACGGAAGAGAGATGACTATGGCTACACCTTC. Translated, it gives CASSLLRKRDDYGYTF.

The chain is built from TRBV2 and TRBJ2-1; possibly TRBD1 for D (6 bases). The V gene's germline CDR1 is SNHLY and CDR2 FYNNEI. V was shortened by 8 bases and J by 1 base, with 12 bases between the two germline ends. CDR3 length equals 14 residues. The CDR3 DNA reads as TGTGCCAGCCTAAAACAGGGTTCCTACAATGAGCAGTTCTTC. It encodes CASLKQGSYNEQFF.

This clone appeared a few times. The chain has TRBV9 and TRBJ2-7; 10 nucleotides line up with TRBD2. The CDR3 sequence is 15 residues long. Germline CDR1 is SGDLS and CDR2 is YYNGEE. J was trimmed by 0 bases and V by 1 base; bases with no gene match: 1. DNA of the CDR3: TGTGCCAGCAGCGTACTAGCGGGAGCCTCCTACGAGCAGTACTTC. It encodes CASSVLAGASYEQYF.

The V and J genes are TRBV29-1 and TRBJ1-1; unclear D gene. This CDR3 has 12 amino acids. V dropped 3 bases and J dropped 5 bases, with 10 bases sitting between them. The germline CDR1 and CDR2 sequences are SQVTM and ANQGSEA. DNA for the CDR3: TGCAGCGTTGAGGCATCGGGGACTGAAGCTTTCTTT. Its protein product is CSVEASGTEAFF.

This CDR3 is CASSSGTGDTGELFF. The CDR3 DNA sequence: TGCGCCAGCAGCTCCGGGACAGGGGACACCGGGGAGCTGTTTTTT. The V gene is TRBV5-1, the J gene TRBJ2-2; 10 bases map to TRBD1. Germline CDR1 and CDR2: SGHRS and YFSETQ. This CDR3 is built from 15 residues. The junction had 2 bases not matched to a gene; V was cut back by 3 bases and J by 3 bases. Full variable domain (outside the CDR3, taken from reference TRBV5-1 and TRBJ2-2): KAGVTQTPRYLIKTRGQQVTLSCSPISGHRSVSWYQQTPGQGLQFLFEYFSETQRNKGNFPGRFSGRQFSNSRSEMNVSTLELGDSALYLCASSSGTGDTGELFFGEGSRLTVL.

The genes are TRBV7-2 and TRBJ2-1, with 8 bases that match TRBD1. The CDR3 runs 13 residues. The V and J ends lost 7 bases and 3 bases, in that order; junction bases with no gene match: 2. CDR1 is SGHTA, CDR2 FQGNSA, per germline. Here the CDR3 reads CASKGQGYNEQFF. DNA of the CDR3: TGTGCCAGCAAAGGACAGGGCTACAATGAGCAGTTCTTC.

The chain couples TRBV5-4 to TRBJ1-2; 8 bases map to TRBD1. This CDR3 comprises 12 residues. Trimming took 2 bases from V and 8 from J; bases not matched to a gene: 2. Per the germline V gene, CDR1 is SGHNT and CDR2 is YYREEE (reference sequence). The CDR3 DNA reads TGTGCCAGCAGCTTCGACAGGGGAGGCTACACCTTC. It yields the protein CASSFDRGGYTF.

The chain joins TRBV11-1 to TRBJ2-3; D is perhaps TRBD2 (5 bases). The CDR3 spans 13 residues. The germline V gene has CDR1 SGHAT and CDR2 FQDESV (reference sequence). The V and J ends lost 2 bases and 6 bases respectively, with 9 bases between them. Here the CDR3 DNA reads TGTGCCAGCAGCTTACGGTCGGGGGATACGCAGTATTTT. It is translated as CASSLRSGDTQYF. Full variable domain (missing parts from reference TRBV11-1 and TRBJ2-3): EAEVAQSPRYKITEKSQAVAFWCDPISGHATLYWYRQILGQGPELLVQFQDESVVDDSQLPKDRFSAERLKGVDSTLKIQPAELGDSAMYLCASSLRSGDTQYFGPGTRLTVL.

Only a few counts were recorded for this clone. The chain has TRBV6-6 and TRBJ1-3; D gene ambiguous. The CDR3 is made up of 13 amino acids. Germline CDR1 MNHNY, CDR2 SVGAGI (reference sequence). The V end lost 3 bases, the J end lost 8 bases, and 11 bases lay between the germline ends. The CDR3 protein is CASSYQSRDTIYF. The CDR3 region has the DNA TGTGCCAGCAGTTATCAGTCTCGGGACACCATATATTTT.

This chain joins TRBV11-2 and TRBJ2-3; 11 nucleotides align to TRBD2. The CDR3 has 15 residues. Trimming took 3 bases from V and 3 from J; bases not matched to a gene: 2. Per the germline V gene, CDR1 is SGHAT and CDR2 is FQNNGV. CDR3 DNA sequence: TGTGCCAGCAGCTTCTCTAGCGGGAGGACAGATACGCAGTATTTT. Encoded protein: CASSFSSGRTDTQYF.

Points on this clone: Other DNA sequences from this sample encode an identical CDR3 as well. The chain has TRBV27 and TRBJ1-2; tentatively, D is TRBD1 (5 bases). Per germline, CDR1 MNHEY and CDR2 SMNVEV (reference sequence). Trimming stripped 4 bases from V and 3 bases from J, with 9 bases between. There are 13 residues in the CDR3. Written as DNA, the CDR3 is TGTGCCAGCAGTTCGGGGACGGACTATGGCTACACCTTC. As protein: CASSSGTDYGYTF.

The rearrangement joins TRBV7-9 to TRBJ1-2; the match to TRBD1 covers 9 bases. V shed 1 base, J shed 5 bases, and the junction held 5 bases outside the gene matches. Germline V gives CDR1 SEHNR, CDR2 FQNEAQ (reference sequence). There are 15 residues in the CDR3. The CDR3 loop is CASSLVGTGLYGYTF. The CDR3 DNA is TGTGCCAGCAGCTTAGTTGGGACAGGGCTGTATGGCTACACCTTC.

The V and J genes are TRBV28 and TRBJ2-7, with TRBD1 identical over 7 bases. The CDR3 runs 17 residues. Germline CDR1 is MDHEN and CDR2 is SYDVKM. Trimming took 1 base from V and 3 from J; bases not matched to a gene: 12. As DNA, the CDR3 is TGTGCCAGCAGTTTATTCCGAGATGGGACAGCCAACTACGAGCAGTACTTC. This sequence encodes CASSLFRDGTANYEQYF.